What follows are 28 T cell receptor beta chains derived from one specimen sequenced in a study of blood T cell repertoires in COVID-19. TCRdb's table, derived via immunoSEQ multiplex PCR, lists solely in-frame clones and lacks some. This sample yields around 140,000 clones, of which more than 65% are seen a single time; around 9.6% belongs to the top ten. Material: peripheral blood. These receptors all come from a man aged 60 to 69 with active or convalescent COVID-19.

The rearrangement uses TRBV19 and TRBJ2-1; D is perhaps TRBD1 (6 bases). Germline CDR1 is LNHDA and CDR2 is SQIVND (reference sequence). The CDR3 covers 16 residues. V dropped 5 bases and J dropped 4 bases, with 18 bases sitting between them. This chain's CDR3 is CASSPRQAGAYNEQFF. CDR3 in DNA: TGTGCCAGTAGTCCCCGCCAGGCAGGGGCGTACAATGAGCAGTTCTTC.

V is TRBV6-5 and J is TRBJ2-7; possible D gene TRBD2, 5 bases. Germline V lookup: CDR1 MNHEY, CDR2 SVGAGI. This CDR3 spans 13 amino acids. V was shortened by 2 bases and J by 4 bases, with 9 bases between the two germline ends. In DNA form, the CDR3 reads TGTGCCAGCAGTTACGGACTGGGATACGAGCAGTACGTC. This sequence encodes CASSYGLGYEQYV.

CDR3 region: CASSWGQGPGELFF. CDR3 DNA sequence: TGTGCCAGCAGCTGGGGACAGGGTCCCGGGGAGCTGTTTTTT. The chain is built from TRBV11-3 and TRBJ2-2, with TRBD1 identical over 9 bases. CDR1 and CDR2 from the germline V gene are SGHNT and YENEEA. The trim removed 4 bases at V and 6 bases at J, leaving 3 bases unmatched. The CDR3 is made up of 14 amino acids.

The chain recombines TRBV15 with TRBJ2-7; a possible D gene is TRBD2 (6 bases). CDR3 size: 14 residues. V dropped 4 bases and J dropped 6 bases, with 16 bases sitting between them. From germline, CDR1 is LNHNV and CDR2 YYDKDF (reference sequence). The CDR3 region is CATSNRDSPGEQYF. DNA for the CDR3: TGTGCCACCAGCAACCGGGACTCACCTGGCGAGCAGTACTTC.

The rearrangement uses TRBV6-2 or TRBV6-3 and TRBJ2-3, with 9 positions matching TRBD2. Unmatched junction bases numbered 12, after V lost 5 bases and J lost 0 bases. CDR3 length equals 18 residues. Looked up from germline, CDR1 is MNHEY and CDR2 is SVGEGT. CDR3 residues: CASSPRGLARTSTDTQYF. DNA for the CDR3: TGTGCCAGCAGTCCCAGAGGACTAGCGAGGACTAGCACAGATACGCAGTATTTT.

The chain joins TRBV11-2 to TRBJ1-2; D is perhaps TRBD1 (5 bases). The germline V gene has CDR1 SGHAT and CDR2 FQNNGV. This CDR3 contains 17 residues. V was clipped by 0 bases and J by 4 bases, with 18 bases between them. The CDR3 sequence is CASSLDRYRSLTYGYTF. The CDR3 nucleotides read TGTGCCAGCAGCTTAGACCGCTACAGGTCGCTTACCTATGGCTACACCTTC. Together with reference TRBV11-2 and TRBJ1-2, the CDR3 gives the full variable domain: EAGVAQSPRYKIIEKRQSVAFWCNPISGHATLYWYQQILGQGPKLLIQFQNNGVVDDSQLPKDRFSAERLKGVDSTLKIQPAKLEDSAVYLCASSLDRYRSLTYGYTFGSGTRLTVV.

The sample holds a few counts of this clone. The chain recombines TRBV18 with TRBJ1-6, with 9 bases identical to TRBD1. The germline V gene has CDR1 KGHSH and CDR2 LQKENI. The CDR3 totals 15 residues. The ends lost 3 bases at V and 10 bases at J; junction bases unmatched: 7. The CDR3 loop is CASSPLDRGSSPLHF. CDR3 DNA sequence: TGTGCCAGCTCACCGCTCGACAGGGGGAGCTCACCCCTCCACTTT.

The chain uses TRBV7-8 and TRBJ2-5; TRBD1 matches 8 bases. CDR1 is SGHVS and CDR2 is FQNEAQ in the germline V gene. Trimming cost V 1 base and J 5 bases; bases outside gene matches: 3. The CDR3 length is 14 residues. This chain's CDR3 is CASSLEDRVETQYF. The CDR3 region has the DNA TGTGCCAGCAGCTTAGAGGACAGGGTTGAGACCCAGTACTTC.

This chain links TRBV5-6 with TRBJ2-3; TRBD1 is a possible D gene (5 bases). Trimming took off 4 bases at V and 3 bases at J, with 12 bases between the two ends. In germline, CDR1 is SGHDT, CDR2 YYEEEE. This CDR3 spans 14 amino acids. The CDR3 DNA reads TGTGCCAGCAGCCGAAACACAGGAACAGATACGCAGTATTTT. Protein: CASSRNTGTDTQYF.

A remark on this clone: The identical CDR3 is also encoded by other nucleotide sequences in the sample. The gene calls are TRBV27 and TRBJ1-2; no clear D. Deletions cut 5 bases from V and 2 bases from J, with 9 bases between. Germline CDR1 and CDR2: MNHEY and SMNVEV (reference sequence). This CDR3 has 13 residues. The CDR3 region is CASSLRENYGYTF. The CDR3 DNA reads TGTGCCAGCAGTCTTCGGGAGAACTATGGCTACACCTTC.

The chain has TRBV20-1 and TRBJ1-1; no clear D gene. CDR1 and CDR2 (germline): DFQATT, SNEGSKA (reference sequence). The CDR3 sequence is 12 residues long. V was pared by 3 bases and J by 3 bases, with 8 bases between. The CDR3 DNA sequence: TGCAGTGCTAGTGCGGTGGACACTGAAGCTTTCTTT. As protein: CSASAVDTEAFF.

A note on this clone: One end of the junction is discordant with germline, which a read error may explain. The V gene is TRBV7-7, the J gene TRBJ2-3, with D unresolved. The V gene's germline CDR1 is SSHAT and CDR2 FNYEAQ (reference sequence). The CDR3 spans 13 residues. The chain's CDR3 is CASSVFSTDTQYF. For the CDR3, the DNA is TGTGCTAGCAGCGTATTTAGCACAGATACGCAGTATTTT.

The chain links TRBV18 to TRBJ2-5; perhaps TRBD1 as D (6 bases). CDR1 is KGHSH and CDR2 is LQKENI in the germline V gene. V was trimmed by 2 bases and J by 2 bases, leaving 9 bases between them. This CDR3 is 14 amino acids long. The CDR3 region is CASSPRQVQETQYF. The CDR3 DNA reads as TGTGCCAGCTCACCAAGACAGGTACAAGAGACCCAGTACTTC.

The DNA of the CDR3 is TGTGCCAGCAGGGGCCGGGGGTCTGAAGCTTTCTTT. Its translation is CASRGRGSEAFF. V and J are TRBV7-8 and TRBJ1-1; a weak D match, TRBD1 (5 bases). The V and J ends lost 6 bases and 6 bases respectively, with 11 bases between them. CDR1 is SGHVS and CDR2 is FQNEAQ in the germline V gene. CDR3 length equals 12 residues. The entire variable domain, with the rest obtained from reference TRBV7-8 and TRBJ1-1, is as follows: GAGVSQSPRYKVAKRGQDVALRCDPISGHVSLFWYQQALGQGPEFLTYFQNEAQLDKSGLPSDRFFAERPEGSVSTLKIQRTQQEDSAVYLCASRGRGSEAFFGQGTRLTVV.

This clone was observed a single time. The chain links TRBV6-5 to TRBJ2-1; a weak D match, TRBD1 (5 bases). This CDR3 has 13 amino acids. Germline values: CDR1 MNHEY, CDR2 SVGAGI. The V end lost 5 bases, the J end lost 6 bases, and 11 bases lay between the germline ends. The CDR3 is CASSKGRVNEQFF. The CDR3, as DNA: TGTGCCAGCAGTAAGGGCAGGGTCAATGAGCAGTTCTTC.

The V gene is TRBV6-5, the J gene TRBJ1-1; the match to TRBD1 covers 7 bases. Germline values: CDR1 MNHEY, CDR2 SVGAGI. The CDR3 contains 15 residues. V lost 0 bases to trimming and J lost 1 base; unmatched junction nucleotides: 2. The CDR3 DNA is TGTGCCAGCAGTTACTCCAACAGGGGGAACACTGAAGCTTTCTTT. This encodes CASSYSNRGNTEAFF.

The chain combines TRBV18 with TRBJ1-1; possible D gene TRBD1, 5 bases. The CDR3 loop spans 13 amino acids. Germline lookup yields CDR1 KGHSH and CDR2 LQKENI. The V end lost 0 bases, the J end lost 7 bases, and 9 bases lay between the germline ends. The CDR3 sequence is CASSPPGRGEAFF. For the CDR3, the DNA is TGTGCCAGCTCACCACCGGGGAGGGGTGAAGCTTTCTTT.

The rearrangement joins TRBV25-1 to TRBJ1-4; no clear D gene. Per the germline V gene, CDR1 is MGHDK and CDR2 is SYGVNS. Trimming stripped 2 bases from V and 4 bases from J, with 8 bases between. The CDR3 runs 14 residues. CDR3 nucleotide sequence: TGTGCCAGCAGTGAACGGAGCTTTAATGAAAAACTGTTTTTT. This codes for CASSERSFNEKLFF. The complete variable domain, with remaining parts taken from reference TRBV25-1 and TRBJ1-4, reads EADIYQTPRYLVIGTGKKITLECSQTMGHDKMYWYQQDPGMELHLIHYSYGVNSTEKGDLSSESTVSRIRTEHFPLTLESARPSHTSQYLCASSERSFNEKLFFGSGTQLSVL.

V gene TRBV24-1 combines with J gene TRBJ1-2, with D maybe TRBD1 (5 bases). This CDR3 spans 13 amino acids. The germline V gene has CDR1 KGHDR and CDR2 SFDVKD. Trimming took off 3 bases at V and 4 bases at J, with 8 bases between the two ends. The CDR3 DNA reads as TGTGCCACCAGTGATAAGGGGCCCTATGGCTACACCTTC. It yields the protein CATSDKGPYGYTF.

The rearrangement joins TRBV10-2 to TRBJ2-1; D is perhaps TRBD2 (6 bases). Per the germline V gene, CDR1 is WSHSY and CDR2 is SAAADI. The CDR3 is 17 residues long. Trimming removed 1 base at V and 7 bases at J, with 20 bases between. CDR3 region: CASSEYGERRGRNEQFF. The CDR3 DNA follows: TGCGCCAGCAGTGAGTACGGCGAGCGGAGAGGGAGGAATGAGCAGTTCTTC.

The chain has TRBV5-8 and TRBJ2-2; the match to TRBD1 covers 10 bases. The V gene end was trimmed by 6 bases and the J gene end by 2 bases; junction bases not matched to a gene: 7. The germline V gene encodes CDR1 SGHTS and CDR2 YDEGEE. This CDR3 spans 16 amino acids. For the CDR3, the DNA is TGTGCCAGCACCATAAGGACAGGGGGTAACACCGGGGAGCTGTTTTTT. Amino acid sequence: CASTIRTGGNTGELFF.

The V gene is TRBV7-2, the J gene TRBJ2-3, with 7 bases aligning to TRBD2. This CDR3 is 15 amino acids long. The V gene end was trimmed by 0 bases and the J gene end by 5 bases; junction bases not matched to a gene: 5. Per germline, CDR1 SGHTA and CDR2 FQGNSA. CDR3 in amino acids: CASSLASLALDTQYF. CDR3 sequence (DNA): TGTGCCAGCAGCTTAGCTTCACTAGCGCTAGATACGCAGTATTTT.

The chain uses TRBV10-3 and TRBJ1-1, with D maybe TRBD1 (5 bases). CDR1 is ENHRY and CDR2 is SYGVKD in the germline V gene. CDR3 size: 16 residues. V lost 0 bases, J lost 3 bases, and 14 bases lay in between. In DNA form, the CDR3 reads TGTGCCATCAGTGAGTCCGGAAGGGGATGGGACACTGAAGCTTTCTTT. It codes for CAISESGRGWDTEAFF.

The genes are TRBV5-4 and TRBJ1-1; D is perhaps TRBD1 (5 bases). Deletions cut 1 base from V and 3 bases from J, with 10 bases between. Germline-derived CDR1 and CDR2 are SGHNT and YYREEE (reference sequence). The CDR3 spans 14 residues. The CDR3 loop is CASSLQGRDTEAFF. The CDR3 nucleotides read TGTGCCAGCAGCTTGCAGGGTCGGGACACTGAAGCTTTCTTT. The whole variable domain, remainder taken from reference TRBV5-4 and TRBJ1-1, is ETGVTQSPTHLIKTRGQQVTLRCSSQSGHNTVSWYQQALGQGPQFIFQYYREEENGRGNFPPRFSGLQFPNYSSELNVNALELDDSALYLCASSLQGRDTEAFFGQGTRLTVV.

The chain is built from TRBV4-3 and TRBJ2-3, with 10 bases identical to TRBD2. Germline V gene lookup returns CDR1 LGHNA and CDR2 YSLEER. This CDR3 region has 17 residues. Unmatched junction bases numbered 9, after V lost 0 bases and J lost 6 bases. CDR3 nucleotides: TGCGCCAGCAGCCAAGATCCGTCAAGCGGGGGGGCGGATACGCAGTATTTT. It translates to CASSQDPSSGGADTQYF.

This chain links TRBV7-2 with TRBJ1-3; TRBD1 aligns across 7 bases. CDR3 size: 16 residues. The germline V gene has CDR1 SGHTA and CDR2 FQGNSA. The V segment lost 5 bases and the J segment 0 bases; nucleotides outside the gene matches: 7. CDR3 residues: CASSPTGVPSGNTIYF. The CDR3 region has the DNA TGTGCCAGCAGCCCCACAGGGGTCCCCTCTGGAAACACCATATATTTT. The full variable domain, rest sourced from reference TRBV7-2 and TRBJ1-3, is GAGVSQSPSNKVTEKGKDVELRCDPISGHTALYWYRQSLGQGLEFLIYFQGNSAPDKSGLPSDRFSAERTGGSVSTLTIQRTQQEDSAVYLCASSPTGVPSGNTIYFGEGSWLTVV.

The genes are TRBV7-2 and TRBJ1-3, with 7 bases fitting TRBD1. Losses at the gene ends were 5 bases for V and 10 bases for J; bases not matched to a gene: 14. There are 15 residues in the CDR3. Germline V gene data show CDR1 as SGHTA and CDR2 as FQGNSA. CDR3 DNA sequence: TGTGCCAGCAGCCCCGACAGGGTAGGACCGTCAACCATATATTTT. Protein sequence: CASSPDRVGPSTIYF.

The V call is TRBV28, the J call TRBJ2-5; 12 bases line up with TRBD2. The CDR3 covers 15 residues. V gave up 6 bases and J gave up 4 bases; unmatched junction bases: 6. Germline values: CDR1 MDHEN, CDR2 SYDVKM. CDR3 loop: CASRPSGGAGETQYF. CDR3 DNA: TGTGCCAGCAGACCTAGCGGGGGGGCAGGAGAGACCCAGTACTTC. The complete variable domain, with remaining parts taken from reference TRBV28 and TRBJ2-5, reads DVKVTQSSRYLVKRTGEKVFLECVQDMDHENMFWYRQDPGLGLRLIYFSYDVKMKEKGDIPEGYSVSREKKERFSLILESASTNQTSMYLCASRPSGGAGETQYFGPGTRLLVL.